This TCR beta chain is from a study of blood T cell repertoires in COVID-19. Only in-frame clones appear in the TCRdb table, and some are missing; sequencing was by immunoSEQ multiplex PCR. The table includes approximately 180,000 clones, around 76% detected once. This clone came up once. This CDR3 comprises 15 residues. Between the trimmed V and J ends, which lost 6 bases and 8 bases, there was a span of 19 bases. Germline assignment: CDR1 LNHDA and CDR2 SQIVND (reference sequence). The TCR was taken from a woman aged 45 to 65 with acute COVID-19. Sequenced material: PBMCs or T cells enriched from blood (not recorded which). The J gene is TRBJ1-4, the V gene TRBV19; maybe TRBD1 (6 bases). The CDR3 sequence is CASSNVDSKTEKLFF. The CDR3 DNA is TGTGCCAGTAGCAATGTGGACAGCAAAACAGAAAAACTGTTTTTT.